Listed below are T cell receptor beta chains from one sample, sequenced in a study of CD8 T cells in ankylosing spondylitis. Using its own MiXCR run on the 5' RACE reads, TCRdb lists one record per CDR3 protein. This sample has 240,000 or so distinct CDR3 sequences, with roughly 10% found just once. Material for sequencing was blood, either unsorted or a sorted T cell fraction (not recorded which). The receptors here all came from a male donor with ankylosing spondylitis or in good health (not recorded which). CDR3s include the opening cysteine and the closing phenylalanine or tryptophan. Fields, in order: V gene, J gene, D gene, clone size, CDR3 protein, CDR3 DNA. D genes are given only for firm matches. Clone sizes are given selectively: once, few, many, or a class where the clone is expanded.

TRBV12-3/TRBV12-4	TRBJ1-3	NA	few	CASTPTGVSGNTIYF	TGTGCCAGCACCCCCACCGGAGTCTCTGGAAACACCATATATTTT
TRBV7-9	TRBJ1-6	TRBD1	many	CASSLEGQGNSPLHF	TGTGCCAGCAGCTTAGAGGGACAGGGGAATTCACCCCTCCACTTT
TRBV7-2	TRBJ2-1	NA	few	CASRTAAGIYNEQFF	TGTGCCAGCAGAACCGCGGCGGGTATTTACAATGAGCAGTTCTTC
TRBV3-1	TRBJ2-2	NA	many	CASSQARADTGELFF	TGTGCCAGCAGCCAAGCAAGGGCTGACACCGGGGAGCTGTTTTTT
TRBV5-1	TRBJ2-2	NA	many	CASSLGVDTGELFF	TGCGCCAGCAGCCTCGGGGTCGACACCGGGGAGCTGTTTTTT
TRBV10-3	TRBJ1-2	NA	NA	CAISESLGNHGYTF	TGTGCCATCAGTGAGTCGTTGGGCAATCACGGCTACACCTTC
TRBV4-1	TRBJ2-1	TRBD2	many	CASSQGLAGVTYNEQFF	TGCGCCAGCAGCCAAGGACTAGCGGGGGTGACCTACAATGAGCAGTTCTTC
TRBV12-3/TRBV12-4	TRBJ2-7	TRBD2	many	CASSWTSANYEQYF	TGTGCCAGCAGTTGGACTAGCGCGAACTACGAGCAGTACTTC
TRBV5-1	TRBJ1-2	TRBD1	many	CASSHGTGDIANYGYTF	TGCGCCAGCAGCCACGGGACAGGGGACATAGCTAACTATGGCTACACCTTC
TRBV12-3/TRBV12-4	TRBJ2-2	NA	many	CASSSRLAGELFF	TGTGCCAGCAGCTCAAGACTAGCCGGGGAGCTGTTTTTT
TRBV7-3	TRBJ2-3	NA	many	CASSPSGRTDTQYF	TGTGCCAGCAGCCCATCAGGGCGCACAGATACGCAGTATTTT
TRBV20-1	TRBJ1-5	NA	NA	CSAQRAMNQPQHF	TGCAGTGCCCAAAGGGCAATGAATCAGCCCCAGCATTTT
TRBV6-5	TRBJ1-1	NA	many	CASSYSLGGNTEAFF	TGTGCCAGCAGTTACTCGCTAGGCGGGAACACTGAAGCTTTCTTT
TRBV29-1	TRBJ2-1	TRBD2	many	CSGTSGSSYNEQFF	TGCAGCGGGACTAGCGGGAGTTCCTACAATGAGCAGTTCTTC
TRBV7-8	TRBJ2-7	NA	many	CASSAGRDPRLYEQYF	TGTGCCAGCAGCGCGGGCCGGGACCCAAGACTCTACGAGCAGTACTTC
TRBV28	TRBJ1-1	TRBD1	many	CASSLYQGAGSAFF	TGTGCCAGCAGTTTATATCAGGGGGCCGGTTCTGCTTTCTTT
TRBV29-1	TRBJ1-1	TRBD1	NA	CSVDRGRKTEAFF	TGCAGCGTTGACAGGGGGCGAAAGACTGAAGCTTTCTTT
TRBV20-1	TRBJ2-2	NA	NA	CSARVSQGTGELFF	TGCAGTGCTAGAGTCTCACAGGGCACCGGGGAGCTGTTTTTT
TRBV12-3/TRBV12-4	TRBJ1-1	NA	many	CASSLGVTEAFF	TGTGCCAGCAGTTTAGGGGTTACTGAAGCTTTCTTT
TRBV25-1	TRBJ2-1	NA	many	CASSGQGGQGNEQFF	TGTGCCAGCAGTGGGCAGGGCGGGCAGGGCAATGAGCAGTTCTTC
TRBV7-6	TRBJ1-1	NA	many	CASSTNRRGTEAFF	TGTGCCAGCAGCACCAACAGGCGGGGGACTGAAGCTTTCTTT
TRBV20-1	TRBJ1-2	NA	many	CSARDINRLIDGYTF	TGCAGTGCACGGGACATAAACCGCCTTATCGATGGCTACACCTTC
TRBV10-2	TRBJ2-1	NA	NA	CASGFLRAQRSQEQFF	TGCGCCAGCGGGTTCCTTCGGGCACAACGATCGCAAGAGCAGTTCTTC
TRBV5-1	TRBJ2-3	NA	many	CASSAGSSSTDTQYF	TGCGCCAGCAGTGCCGGTAGCTCTAGCACAGATACGCAGTATTTT
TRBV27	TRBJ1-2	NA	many	CASGRGSGYGYTF	TGTGCCAGCGGGCGGGGTTCTGGCTATGGCTACACCTTC
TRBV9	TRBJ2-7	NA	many	CASSPEWTADEQYF	TGTGCCAGCAGCCCAGAATGGACAGCGGACGAGCAGTACTTC
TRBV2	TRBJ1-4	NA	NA	CASRETRDREKLFF	TGTGCCAGCAGAGAGACCCGGGACCGGGAAAAACTGTTTTTT
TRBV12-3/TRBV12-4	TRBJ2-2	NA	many	CASSPDGPTGELFF	TGTGCCAGCAGTCCCGACGGACCCACCGGGGAGCTGTTTTTT
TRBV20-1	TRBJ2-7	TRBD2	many	CSARGPSGDLYEQYF	TGCAGTGCTAGGGGTCCTAGCGGGGATCTCTACGAGCAGTACTTC
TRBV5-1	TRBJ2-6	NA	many	CASSWGPNSEANVLTF	TGCGCCAGCAGCTGGGGACCGAACTCTGAGGCCAACGTCCTGACTTTC
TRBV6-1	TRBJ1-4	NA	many	CASTALGGEKLFF	TGTGCCAGTACAGCCCTTGGGGGTGAAAAACTGTTTTTT
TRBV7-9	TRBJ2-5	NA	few	CASSLVGVGQETQYF	TGTGCCAGCAGCTTAGTGGGGGTCGGGCAAGAGACCCAGTACTTC